Reported below is one T cell receptor beta chain. The table lists this clone with a few counts. Its antigen is currently not known. Base quality data are lacking; no much larger clone is found one base away. This sample was included in a study of beta chain features in type 1 diabetes (dated by TCRdb to the late 2010s). Broadly, across the study: Patients and healthy donors did not differ in mean age, gender distribution, total cell number or subset yield. A total of some 100,000,000 sorted cells were examined across all samples, and the number of cells per subset was strongly correlated with RNA yield. In the study, TCRB repertoires of sorted circulating CD4+ T cell subsets from recently diagnosed type 1 diabetes patients were compared with those of matched healthy donors. Regulatory and stem cell-like memory subsets were isolated from only 8 patients and about eight healthy donors, whereas naive and central memory subsets came from all 30 or so donors.

The entire amount of isolated RNA was reverse transcribed using the High Capacity cDNA Reverse Transcription Kit, so the sequenced TCRB transcripts were expressed ones. Deep immunoSEQ sequencing was applied to naive, central memory and regulatory T cell samples, giving an average of approximately 4 million total reads per sample. Sorted cells were lysed in RLT buffer, and RNA was extracted using DNase-treated RNeasy Micro or Mini kits according to cell number. To prevent cross-contamination, every cell subset was processed on its own, while patient and healthy donor samples were processed together. The immunoSEQ multiplex PCR was used to amplify TCRB sequences from cDNA, yielding 87-bp fragments that span the CDR3 region. The amplicons were sequenced using the Illumina HiSeq platform. The paper's processing steps were these. Synthetic template baselines were used to correct PCR bias computationally, reads within Hamming distance 2 were collapsed together, and singletons that could not be merged were discarded. Reads were aligned against IMGT so that V, D and J genes, CDR3 length and insertions or deletions at six rearrangement sites could be assigned. Clonotype counts were normalized to sorted cell number within each subset before computing true diversity and Gini coefficients with the tcR R package. The overlap coefficient, calculated on TCRB nucleotide sequences, was used to quantify repertoire sharing. Out-of-frame TCRB sequences from naive cells were analyzed as a proxy for the pre-selection repertoire. TCRdb re-hosts the immuneACCESS table, in-frame sequences only. Its copies lack some clones; in the studies checked, an unresolved V gene accounts for under half of them, and the cause for the rest is not known. Clone size and V and J calls were adopted from that table, with D and trimming inferred from the DNA. This sample has a few hundred thousand clones in its table, and 10% to 15% of those were observed once. The ten largest clones capture approximately 0.015% of the sample.

Beyond this particular receptor, the publication reports: The naive, central memory and regulatory TCRB repertoires appeared to resemble one another more closely among patients than among healthy donors. Because cDNA rather than genomic DNA was sequenced, highly expressing activated cells could have been over-represented, although no difference in activation and CD3 levels was found between groups. Because the HLA sub-analyses included only small numbers of individuals, any influence of HLA type on TCRB rearrangement was left unresolved. Type 1 diabetes patients showed a moderate but significant shortening of TCRB CDR3 length in all four CD4+ subsets. PCR may preferentially amplify shorter templates, but because patient and control samples were amplified and corrected together, any resulting skew would affect both groups equally. At VDJ recombination sites, patients with type 1 diabetes made fewer insertions and deleted more nucleotides, a pattern implying thymic rearrangement abnormalities.

In the germline V gene (reference sequence), CDR1 corresponds to MNHNY and CDR2 to SVGAGI. There are 15 amino acids in the CDR3, from cysteine to phenylalanine inclusive. The kept DNA is CDR3 alone, 45 bases in frame from the first base. V is reduced by 0 bases and J by 0 bases, leaving a spacing of 9 bases between them. Each donor gave one peripheral blood draw, averaging roughly 100 mL, which was collected into heparinised tubes. A BD FACSAria II and a panel including CD45RO, CCR7, CD25, CD127, CD95 and CD27 were used to sort naive, central memory, regulatory and stem cell-like memory CD4+ T cells. Purity was above 95% for every sorted population. PBMCs were isolated immediately by Lymphoprep density gradient centrifugation and stained directly without culture. Samples were stained and sorted in pairs, with one healthy donor and one patient per experiment, so that batch effects were minimized.

The sample consisted of naive CD4+ T cells from blood. The label giving this sample's cell subset or site can be read as: true naive CD4+ T cells. This TCR derives from a man between 18 and 35 years old in good health. The rearranged chain carries TRBV6-6 and TRBJ2-7; matching of 6 bases hints at TRBD2 as the D gene. The CDR3 region has the sequence CASSYSAGSSYEQYF. The nucleotides are TGTGCCAGCAGTTACTCGGCGGGAAGCTCCTACGAGCAGTACTTC.